The present entry profiles one T cell receptor (beta chain) with its context. Deep level was the assay's run setting. Assay used: immunoSEQ multiplex PCR; TCRdb lists only in-frame clones, some missing. This sample has about 600,000 clones, with 95% to 98% found just once. This sample stems from a study of shared clonotypes between healthy human individuals. Naive CD8 isolation took CD45RO-negative cells positively selected for CCR7 and excluded terminally differentiated effector memory CD45RA+ cells. This CDR3 region has 15 residues. CDR1 and CDR2 from the germline V gene are SGHAT and FQNNGV. The trim removed 1 base at V and 2 bases at J, leaving 5 bases unmatched.

The sequence came from a man under 40 in good health. Sequencing was performed on naive CD8+ T cells sorted from blood. The V call is TRBV11-2, the J call TRBJ2-7, with 7 nucleotides matching TRBD2. CDR3 amino acids: CASSLGEGRAYEQYF. For the CDR3, the DNA is TGTGCCAGCAGCTTAGGTGAGGGGAGGGCCTACGAGCAGTACTTC.